The entry that follows covers one T cell receptor (beta chain) sequence. This clonotype was detected only a few times. Its target antigen remains unknown. Base quality data are lacking; no much larger clone is found one base away. Instrument on record: Illumina NovaSeq 6000. Using 5'RACE with constant-segment primers, TCRalpha and TCRbeta cDNA libraries were constructed, with sample barcodes and unique molecular identifiers added in the process. Trizol reagent was used to extract RNA from every sample. Libraries were amplified in two PCR steps, with a second sample barcode and Illumina TruSeq adapters added in the second step. Sequencing of libraries was performed on an Illumina NovaSeq with 2 x 150 bp paired-end reads. For the original study's pipeline: Reads were demultiplexed and collapsed into UMI-guided consensus sequences with migec v1.2.7. Using mixcr v2.1.11, the UMI consensuses were aligned to TRA and TRB V and J templates and assembled into clonotypes. Expanded or contracted clonotypes were those called significant by both edgeR and NoisET, with noise models trained on biological replicates. For edgeR calls, the cutoffs were a false discovery rate-adjusted p below 0.01 and a log2 fold-change threshold of 1. As an exploratory analysis of dynamics, max-normalized trajectories of the 1000 most abundant clonotypes were examined with PCA combined with hierarchical clustering. The CD4 or CD8 phenotype of responding clones was assigned using the separately sequenced CD4+ and CD8+ repertoires. TCRdb cleaned the public reads at Q25 with fastp, built clones with MiXCR and kept in-frame beta chains. Every CDR3 protein is listed once, alongside the most common genes and DNA of its rows. TCRdb assigned the V and J calls; the authors' analysis was not used. Recorded for this sample are roughly 130,000 distinct CDR3 sequences; about 15% of them occurred a single time. Over 4% of the sample lies in the top ten.

This entry comes from a study of T-cell memory formation after mild COVID-19 (dated by TCRdb to about 2021). About the study as a whole: TCR sequence clusters from the two donors were largely donor specific. In a couple of donors, T-cell clones that expanded and contracted after mild COVID-19 were followed by sequencing TCRalpha and TCRbeta repertoires longitudinally. Two young, previously healthy adult volunteers, one female and one male, were included in the cohort.

Ficoll-Paque density gradient centrifugation was used to isolate PBMCs. Overall study results and their limits: Balanced CD4/CD8 phenotypes were observed for clones contracting from day 15 to 85, whereas a bias towards CD4+ was observed for a second wave of clones expanding from day 15 to 37. Whether the second-wave clones peaking on day 37 were SARS-CoV-2 specific was not confirmed. Some responding clones were detected in pre-infection memory, which suggested that pre-existing cross-reactive memory T cells had joined the SARS-CoV-2 response. Only a couple of mild cases were covered in the study, and larger cohorts including severe cases with pre-infection samples were considered necessary. Contracting CD4+ clones appeared mostly in the CM and EM memory subsets, whereas CD8+ clones were enriched in EMRA.

Taken from cysteine to phenylalanine, the CDR3 has 13 residues. Here the CDR3 DNA is all that survives: 39 bases in frame from base 1. Looking up the germline V gene yields CDR1 LGHNA and CDR2 YNFKEQ. V drops 4 bases and J drops 9 bases, leaving 13 bases in between. This chain is built from TRBV4-2 and TRBJ2-1; the D gene is unclear. The clonotype comes from a man aged 18 to 29 who had mild COVID-19 (a few samples of this study predate the infection). The sample titles of this study are shuffled in the database, so cell type and time point are left out; the donor was told from shared clones. The sequencing sample was made of PBMCs or a T cell subset sorted from them (not recorded which). Read as DNA, the sequence is TGTGCCAGCAGCCGTCCTAGGATTGCTGAGCAGTTCTTC. This gives the protein CASSRPRIAEQFF.